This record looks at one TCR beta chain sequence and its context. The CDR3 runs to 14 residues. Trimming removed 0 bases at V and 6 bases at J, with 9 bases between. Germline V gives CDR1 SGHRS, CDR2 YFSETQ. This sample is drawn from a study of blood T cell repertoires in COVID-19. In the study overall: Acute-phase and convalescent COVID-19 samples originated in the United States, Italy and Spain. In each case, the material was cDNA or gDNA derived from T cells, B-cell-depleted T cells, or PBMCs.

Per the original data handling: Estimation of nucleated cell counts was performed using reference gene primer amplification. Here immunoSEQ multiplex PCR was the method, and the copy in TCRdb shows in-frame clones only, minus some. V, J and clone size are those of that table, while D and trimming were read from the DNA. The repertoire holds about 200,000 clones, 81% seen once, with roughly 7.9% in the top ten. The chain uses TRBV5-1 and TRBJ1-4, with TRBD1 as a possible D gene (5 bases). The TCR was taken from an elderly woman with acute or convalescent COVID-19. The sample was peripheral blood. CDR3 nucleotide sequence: TGCGCCAGCAGCTTGGAGGGGCAGGATGAAAAACTGTTTTTT. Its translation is CASSLEGQDEKLFF.